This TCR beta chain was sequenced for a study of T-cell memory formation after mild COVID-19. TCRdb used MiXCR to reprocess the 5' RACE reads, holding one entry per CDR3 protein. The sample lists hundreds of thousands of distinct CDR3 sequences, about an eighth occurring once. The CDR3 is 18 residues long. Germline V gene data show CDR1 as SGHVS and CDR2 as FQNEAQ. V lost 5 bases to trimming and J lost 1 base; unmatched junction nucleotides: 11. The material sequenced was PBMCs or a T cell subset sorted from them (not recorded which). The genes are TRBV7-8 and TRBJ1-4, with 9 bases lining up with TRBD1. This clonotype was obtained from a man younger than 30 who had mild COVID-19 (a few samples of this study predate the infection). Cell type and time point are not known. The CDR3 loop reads CASSRRQGEIITNEKLFF. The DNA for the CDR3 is TGTGCCAGCAGCCGCAGACAGGGGGAAATCATAACTAATGAAAAACTGTTTTTT.